What follows are 19 T cell receptor beta chains derived from one specimen sequenced in a study of blood T cells in healthy people across ages. PCR was performed a second time for 7 to 11 cycles using a sample-barcoded 5' primer and a J-beta primer mix. TCRdb analysed the 5' RACE reads with MiXCR anew, one entry per CDR3 protein. Of roughly 1.7 million distinct CDR3 sequences listed, roughly a third are singletons. The sequenced material came from blood. Every receptor here comes from a woman younger than 45 in good health.

This clonotype was detected only a few times. This chain uses TRBV13 with TRBJ2-1; 9 nucleotides match TRBD2. J gave up 0 bases and V 1 base, and 4 bases lay outside the gene matches. The CDR3 is made up of 17 amino acids. Per germline, CDR1 PRHDT and CDR2 FYEKMQ (reference sequence). The CDR3 here is CASSLVLAGSSYNEQFF. The CDR3 DNA reads as TGTGCCAGCAGCTTAGTTCTAGCGGGGAGCTCCTACAATGAGCAGTTCTTC.

In this sample, this clonotype turned up a few times. The chain links TRBV28 to TRBJ2-2, with D possibly matching TRBD1 (5 bases). There are 14 residues in the CDR3. CDR1 and CDR2 from the germline V gene are MDHEN and SYDVKM. Written as DNA, the CDR3 is TGTGCAGTGCTTGGGGCAGGGAACACCGGGGAGCTGTTTTTT. Protein product: CAVLGAGNTGELFF. Combining the CDR3 with reference TRBV28 and TRBJ2-2 gives the whole variable domain DVKVTQSSRYLVKRTGEKVFLECVQDMDHENMFWYRQDPGLGLRLIYFSYDVKMKEKGDIPEGYSVSREKKERFSLILESASTNQTSMYLCAVLGAGNTGELFFGEGSRLTVL.

The gene calls are TRBV15 and TRBJ1-2, with 8 bases aligning to TRBD1. Germline assignment: CDR1 LNHNV and CDR2 YYDKDF (reference sequence). The CDR3 runs 16 residues. Losses at the gene ends were 3 bases for V and 2 bases for J; bases not matched to a gene: 8. CDR3 sequence reads: CATSRDLGQANYGYTF. The CDR3 coding sequence is TGTGCCACCAGCAGGGACCTGGGACAGGCAAACTATGGCTACACCTTC.

Remarks on this clonotype: Germline is not matched at one junction end, which may reflect a read error. The chain is built from TRBV6-1 and TRBJ1-1, with TRBD1 identical over 7 bases. Germline CDR1 is MNHNS and CDR2 is SASEGT. The CDR3 runs 13 residues. CDR3 loop: CAGRQGGGTEAFF. CDR3 DNA sequence: TGTGCCGGCAGACAGGGAGGTGGGACTGAAGCTTTCTTT.

This clonotype was found many times. The J gene is TRBJ2-1, the V gene TRBV4-1, with a tentative D call TRBD1 (6 bases). This CDR3 region has 13 residues. V was cut by 1 base and J by 10 bases, with 11 bases left in between. The V gene's germline CDR1 is MGHRA and CDR2 YSYEKL. The CDR3 region is CASSQAPTGEQFF. The CDR3, as DNA: TGCGCCAGCAGCCAAGCGCCCACAGGGGAGCAGTTCTTC.

This clonotype was seen a few times. The chain has TRBV9 and TRBJ1-6; TRBD1 matches 7 bases. V lost 4 bases and J lost 5; bases outside the gene matches: 6. Germline lookup yields CDR1 SGDLS and CDR2 YYNGEE. The CDR3 has 15 residues. The CDR3 protein is CASSPTGANNSPLHF. In DNA, the CDR3 is TGTGCCAGCAGCCCCACAGGGGCGAATAATTCACCCCTCCACTTT.

The gene calls are TRBV15 and TRBJ1-2; 8 bases fit TRBD1. The CDR3 has 14 residues. The J segment lost 0 bases and the V segment lost 9 bases, leaving 6 bases of the junction unmatched. The germline V gene encodes CDR1 LNHNV and CDR2 YYDKDF (reference sequence). The DNA for the CDR3 is TGTGCCACAAGTAGACAGGGGACTAACTATGGCTACACCTTC. Encoded protein: CATSRQGTNYGYTF.

The chain carries TRBV5-5 and TRBJ1-1; tentative D call: TRBD1 (5 bases). The germline V gene encodes CDR1 SGHKS and CDR2 YYEKEE (reference sequence). The CDR3 length is 14 residues. The V and J ends lost 1 base and 7 bases respectively, with 14 bases between them. The DNA for the CDR3 is TGTGCCAGCAGCTTGCCAGGGCCGATTGGTGAAGCTTTCTTT. It translates to CASSLPGPIGEAFF.

This chain links TRBV29-1 with TRBJ2-3; 7 bases are shared with TRBD1. CDR3 length equals 16 residues. The V and J ends lost 2 bases and 1 base, in that order; junction bases with no gene match: 9. The germline V gene encodes CDR1 SQVTM and CDR2 ANQGSEA. The CDR3 coding sequence is TGCAGCGTTGAATGGGTAACAGGGGCGCGCACAGATACGCAGTATTTT. This encodes CSVEWVTGARTDTQYF.

V usage is TRBV10-2 and J usage is TRBJ2-4; D may correspond to TRBD1 or TRBD2 (5 bases each). The CDR3 loop spans 15 amino acids. Trimming left V 8 bases short and J 2 bases short, with 16 bases between. CDR1 and CDR2 (germline): WSHSY, SAAADI. CDR3 in amino acids: CASGGDVQSKNIQYF. As DNA, the CDR3 is TGCGCCAGCGGGGGTGATGTCCAATCCAAAAACATTCAGTACTTC.

The chain is built from TRBV4-1 and TRBJ1-2; a possible D gene is TRBD1 (5 bases). This CDR3 comprises 17 residues. The V gene's germline CDR1 is MGHRA and CDR2 YSYEKL. V was trimmed by 3 bases and J by 0 bases, leaving 17 bases between them. The CDR3 reads CASSHTPNWGPNYGYTF. The CDR3 DNA follows: TGCGCCAGCAGCCACACCCCAAATTGGGGACCTAACTATGGCTACACCTTC.

The rearrangement links TRBV6-6 to TRBJ1-5, with a tentative D call TRBD1 (6 bases). Trimming shortened V by 7 bases and J by 0 bases, and 19 bases separated the two germline ends. CDR1 and CDR2 from the germline V gene are MNHNY and SVGAGI (reference sequence). The CDR3 loop spans 17 amino acids. The CDR3 loop reads CASTVAGDIYSNQPQHF. The CDR3 region has the DNA TGTGCCAGCACTGTGGCAGGGGACATATATAGCAATCAGCCCCAGCATTTT.

This rearrangement joins TRBV7-9 to TRBJ2-5; 8 nucleotides align to TRBD2. Germline CDR1 reads SEHNR; CDR2 reads FQNEAQ (reference sequence). The ends lost 7 bases at V and 1 base at J; junction bases unmatched: 17. This CDR3 has 18 amino acids. The CDR3 sequence is CASTSTLAGRGLQETQYF. As DNA, the CDR3 is TGTGCCAGCACATCAACCTTAGCGGGACGGGGACTCCAAGAGACCCAGTACTTC.

A few counts support this clonotype. This chain joins TRBV3-1 and TRBJ2-3, with D perhaps matching TRBD1 or TRBD2 (5 bases each). The CDR3 contains 17 residues. The V and J ends lost 0 bases and 4 bases respectively, with 17 bases between them. Germline assignment: CDR1 LGHDT and CDR2 YNNKEL (reference sequence). The CDR3 region has the DNA TGTGCCAGCAGCCAAGAGGGGCAACTGCTCGGGGCAGATACGCAGTATTTT. Translated, it gives CASSQEGQLLGADTQYF.

This clonotype was picked up a small number of times. The chain has TRBV6-4 and TRBJ2-1, with 8 bases that match TRBD1. The CDR3 runs to 14 residues. Germline V gene data show CDR1 as MRHNA and CDR2 as SNTAGT. The junction had 9 bases not matched to a gene; V was cut back by 6 bases and J by 8 bases. Here the CDR3 DNA reads TGTGCCAGCAGCCGACAGGGGCTAGTTGATGAGCAGTTCTTC. It is translated as CASSRQGLVDEQFF.

The rearrangement links TRBV20-1 to TRBJ2-7; a weak D match, TRBD2 (7 bases). In germline, CDR1 is DFQATT, CDR2 SNEGSKA (reference sequence). Trimming stripped 0 bases from V and 2 bases from J, with 14 bases between. This CDR3 contains 15 residues. CDR3 amino acids: CSARDGGPSPYEQYF. As DNA, the CDR3 is TGCAGTGCTAGAGACGGGGGGCCAAGCCCCTACGAGCAGTACTTC.

The CDR3 DNA follows: TGTGCCAGCAACCTAGCGGGGGTTATCGTCGGGGAGCTGTTTTTT. Translated, it gives CASNLAGVIVGELFF. The chain links TRBV28 to TRBJ2-2; 10 bases are a match to TRBD2. The ends lost 7 bases at V and 7 bases at J; junction bases unmatched: 9. The CDR3 runs to 15 residues. Germline V lookup: CDR1 MDHEN, CDR2 SYDVKM.

This clonotype appeared a few times. The chain links TRBV13 to TRBJ2-7, with D unclear. Germline V lookup: CDR1 PRHDT, CDR2 FYEKMQ (reference sequence). V lost 5 bases to trimming and J lost 5 bases, with 13 bases between them. This CDR3 is built from 13 residues. CDR3 DNA: TGTGCCAGCAGCCCTCCGACACGGGACGAGCAGTACTTC. Translated: CASSPPTRDEQYF. Full variable domain (missing parts from reference TRBV13 and TRBJ2-7): AAGVIQSPRHLIKEKRETATLKCYPIPRHDTVYWYQQGPGQDPQFLISFYEKMQSDKGSIPDRFSAQQFSDYHSELNMSSLELGDSALYFCASSPPTRDEQYFGPGTRLTVT.

This clonotype was found a few times. J is TRBJ2-5 and V is TRBV4-1, with 7 bases that match TRBD2. V shed 1 base, J shed 5 bases, and the junction held 13 bases outside the gene matches. The CDR3 spans 17 residues. Germline V lookup: CDR1 MGHRA, CDR2 YSYEKL. CDR3 in DNA: TGCGCCAGCAGCCAAGCTCGTCTAGCGGTTATTGGGGAGACCCAGTACTTC. Amino acid sequence: CASSQARLAVIGETQYF.